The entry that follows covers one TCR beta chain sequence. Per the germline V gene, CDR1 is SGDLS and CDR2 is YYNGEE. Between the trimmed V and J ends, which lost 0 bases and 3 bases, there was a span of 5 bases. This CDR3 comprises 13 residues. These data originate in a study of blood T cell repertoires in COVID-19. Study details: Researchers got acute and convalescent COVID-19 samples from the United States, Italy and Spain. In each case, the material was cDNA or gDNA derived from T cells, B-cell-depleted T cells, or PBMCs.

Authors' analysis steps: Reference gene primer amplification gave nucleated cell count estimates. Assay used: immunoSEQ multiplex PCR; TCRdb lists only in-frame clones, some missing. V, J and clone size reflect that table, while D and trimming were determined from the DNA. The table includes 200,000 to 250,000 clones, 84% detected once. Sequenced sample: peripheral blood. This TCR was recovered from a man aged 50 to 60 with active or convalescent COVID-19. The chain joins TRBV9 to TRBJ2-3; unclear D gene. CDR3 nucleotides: TGTGCCAGCAGCGTAGCACAAACAGATACGCAGTATTTT. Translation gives CASSVAQTDTQYF.